This TCR beta chain was found in a study of shared clonotypes between healthy human individuals. Overall study: Each donor's CD4 naive and CD4 memory cells filled three plates apiece, CD8 naive two, and CD8 memory one. Study findings and constraints: Only blood samples were collected, and tissue repertoires likely differ. Generally, estimated richness proved larger in naive subsets than it did in memory subsets.

Replicate PCRs run on sorted subsets employed approximately 0.2 ug DNA, around 31,000 T cell genomes. Using immunoSEQ multiplex PCR, the repertoire was profiled, and TCRdb retains in-frame clones only, with some absent. The data hold about 1.1 million clones, with approximately 78% observed a single time. Unmatched junction bases numbered 9, after V lost 4 bases and J lost 3 bases. Per germline, CDR1 KGHSH and CDR2 LQKENI. There are 19 residues in the CDR3. About this clone itself: Its antigen is not known.

The V gene is TRBV18, the J gene TRBJ2-1; 16 positions match TRBD2. The receptor's source is a man aged 18-30 years in good health. Some clones in this sample may be carry-over from other donors' samples. Specimen: memory CD4+ T cells from PBMCs. Subset reported: CD45RA-negative fraction. The CDR3 sequence: CASSQGTSGRASGYNEQFF. DNA of the CDR3: TGTGCCAGCTCACAAGGGACTAGCGGGAGGGCTTCCGGCTACAATGAGCAGTTCTTC.